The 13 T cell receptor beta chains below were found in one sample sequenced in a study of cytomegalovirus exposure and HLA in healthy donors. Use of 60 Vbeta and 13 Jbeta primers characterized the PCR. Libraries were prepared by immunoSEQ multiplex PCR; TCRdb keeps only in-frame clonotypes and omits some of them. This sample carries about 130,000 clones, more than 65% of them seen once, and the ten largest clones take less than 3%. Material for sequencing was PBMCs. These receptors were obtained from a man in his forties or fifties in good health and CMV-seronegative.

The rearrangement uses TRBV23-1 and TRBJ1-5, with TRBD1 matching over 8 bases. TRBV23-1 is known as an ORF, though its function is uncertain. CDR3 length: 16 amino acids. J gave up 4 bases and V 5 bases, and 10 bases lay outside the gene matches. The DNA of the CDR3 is TGCGCCAGCAGTACCGGGACACAGGGGGGGAATCAGCCCCAGCATTTT. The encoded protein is CASSTGTQGGNQPQHF.

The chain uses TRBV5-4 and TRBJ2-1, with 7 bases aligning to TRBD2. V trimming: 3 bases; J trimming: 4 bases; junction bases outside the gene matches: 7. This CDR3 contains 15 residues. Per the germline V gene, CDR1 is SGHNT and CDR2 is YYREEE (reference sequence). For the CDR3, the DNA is TGTGCCAGCAGCTCCGGGCCTAGCGGATACAATGAGCAGTTCTTC. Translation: CASSSGPSGYNEQFF.

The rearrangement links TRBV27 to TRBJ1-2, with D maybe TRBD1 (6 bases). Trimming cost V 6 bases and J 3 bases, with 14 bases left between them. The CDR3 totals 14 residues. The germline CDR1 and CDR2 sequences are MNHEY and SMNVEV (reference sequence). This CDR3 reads CASRRFRGDYGYTF. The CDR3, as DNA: TGTGCCAGCAGACGATTCAGGGGCGACTATGGCTACACCTTC.

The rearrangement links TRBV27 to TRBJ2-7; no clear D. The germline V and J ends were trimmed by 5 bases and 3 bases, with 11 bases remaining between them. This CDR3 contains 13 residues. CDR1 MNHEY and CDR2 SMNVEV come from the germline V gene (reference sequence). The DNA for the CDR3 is TGTGCCAGCAGTCCGAGGCCAAACTACGAGCAGTACTTC. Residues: CASSPRPNYEQYF.

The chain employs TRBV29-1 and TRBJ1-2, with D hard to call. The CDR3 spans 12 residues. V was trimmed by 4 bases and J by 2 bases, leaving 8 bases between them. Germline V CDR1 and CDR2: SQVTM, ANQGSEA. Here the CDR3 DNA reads TGCAGCGTTGCCCGAGGGAACTATGGCTACACCTTC. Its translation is CSVARGNYGYTF.

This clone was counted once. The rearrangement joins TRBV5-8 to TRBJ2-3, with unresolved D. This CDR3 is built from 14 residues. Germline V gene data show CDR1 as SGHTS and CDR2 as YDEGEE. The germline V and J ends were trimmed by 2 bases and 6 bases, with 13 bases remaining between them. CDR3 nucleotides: TGTGCCAGCAGCTTAACCCAGAGGATTGATACGCAGTATTTT. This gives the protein CASSLTQRIDTQYF.

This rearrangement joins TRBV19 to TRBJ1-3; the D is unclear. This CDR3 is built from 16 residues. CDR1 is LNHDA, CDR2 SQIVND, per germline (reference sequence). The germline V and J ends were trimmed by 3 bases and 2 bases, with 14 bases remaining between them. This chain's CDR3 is CASSIAQPGPGNTIYF. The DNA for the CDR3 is TGTGCCAGTAGTATCGCACAGCCAGGCCCTGGAAACACCATATATTTT.

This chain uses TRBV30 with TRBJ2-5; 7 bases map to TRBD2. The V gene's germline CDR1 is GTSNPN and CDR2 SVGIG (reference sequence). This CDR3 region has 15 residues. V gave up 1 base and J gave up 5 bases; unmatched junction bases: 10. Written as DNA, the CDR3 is TGTGCCTGGAGTGATCGGGACGGGGGGAGGGAGACCCAGTACTTC. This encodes CAWSDRDGGRETQYF. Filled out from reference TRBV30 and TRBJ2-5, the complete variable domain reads SQTIHQWPATLVQPVGSPLSLECTVEGTSNPNLYWYRQAAGRGLQLLFYSVGIGQISSEVPQNLSASRPQDRQFILSSKKLLLSDSGFYLCAWSDRDGGRETQYFGPGTRLLVL.

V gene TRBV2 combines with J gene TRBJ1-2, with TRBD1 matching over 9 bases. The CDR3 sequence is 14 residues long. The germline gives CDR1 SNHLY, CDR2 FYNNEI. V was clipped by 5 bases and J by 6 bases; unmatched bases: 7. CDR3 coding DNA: TGTGCCAGCAGTCGACAGGGGGACTCCCATGGCTACACCTTC. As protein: CASSRQGDSHGYTF.

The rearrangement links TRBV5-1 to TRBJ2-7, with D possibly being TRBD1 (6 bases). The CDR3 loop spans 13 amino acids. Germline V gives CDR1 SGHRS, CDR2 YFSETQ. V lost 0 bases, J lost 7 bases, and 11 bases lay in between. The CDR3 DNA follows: TGCGCCAGCAGCTTGGATCAGGGGCCAGAGCAGTACTTC. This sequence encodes CASSLDQGPEQYF.

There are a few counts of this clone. DNA for the CDR3: TGTGCCAGTAGTCCCTCTTGGCACCCGAACACTGAAGCTTTCTTT. Translation: CASSPSWHPNTEAFF. The chain recombines TRBV19 with TRBJ1-1; D gene ambiguous. The CDR3 is 15 amino acids. V lost 5 bases and J lost 1, with 14 bases in between. Germline V gene sequence: CDR1 LNHDA, CDR2 SQIVND (reference sequence).

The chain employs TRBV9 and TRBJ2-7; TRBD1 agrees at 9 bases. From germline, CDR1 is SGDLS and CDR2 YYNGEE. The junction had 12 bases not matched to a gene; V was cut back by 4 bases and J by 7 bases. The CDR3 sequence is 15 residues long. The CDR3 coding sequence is TGTGCCAGCAGCCCCCGGGACAGGGATTTAATGGAGCAGTACTTC. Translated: CASSPRDRDLMEQYF.

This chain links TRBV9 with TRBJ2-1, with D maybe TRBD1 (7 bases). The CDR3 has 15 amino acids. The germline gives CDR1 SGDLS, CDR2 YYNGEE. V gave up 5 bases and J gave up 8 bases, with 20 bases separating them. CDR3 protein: CASSRAGGLADEQFF. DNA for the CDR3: TGTGCCAGCAGTAGAGCAGGGGGGTTAGCGGATGAGCAGTTCTTC.